Below, one T cell receptor (beta chain) is given with its context. Its matching antigen is unknown. The data stem from a study of T cell responses to AZD1222 COVID-19 vaccine. Study results and limitations: White British ancestry dominated among donors, who included more females, and clonal diversity was possibly underestimated. Repertoire samples came only from after the peak T cell response. Elevations in Spike-specific TCR breadth and depth followed administration of two AZD1222 doses. Only a handful of AZD1222 recipients tested seropositive at baseline.

Here immunoSEQ multiplex PCR was the method, and the copy in TCRdb shows in-frame clones only, minus some. The table records 130,000 to 150,000 clones, 90% to 95% of them present only once. The CDR3 contains 20 residues. Germline CDR1 reads LNHDA; CDR2 reads SQIVND (reference sequence). The ends lost 1 base at V and 1 base at J; junction bases unmatched: 12. The rearrangement uses TRBV19 and TRBJ2-6; 8 bases fit TRBD1. This TCR was sampled from an adult who had recovered from COVID-19. Here the sequenced sample was peripheral blood, taken after recovery from COVID-19. CDR3 in DNA: TGTGCCAGTAGTATAGGAACGACAGGGGTTCTACGGTCTGGGGCCAACGTCCTGACTTTC. Protein sequence: CASSIGTTGVLRSGANVLTF.